This is a list of T cell receptor beta chains from one sample in a study of CXCR3-negative and CXCR3-positive naive CD8 T cells. TCRdb reprocessed the 5' RACE reads, keeping one entry per CDR3 protein, no DNA. This sample's clone table lists 85,000 to 130,000 distinct CDR3 sequences. Sequenced sample: naive CXCR3+ CD8+ T cells from blood. Receptors originate from a human donor in good health. Some clones in this sample may be carry-over from other donors' samples. The CDR3 runs from the conserved cysteine through the conserved F or W.

V gene	J gene	CDR3 protein
TRBV5-1	TRBJ2-1	CASSSNRDSSYEQFF
TRBV5-5	TRBJ1-5	CASSTDRGPNQPQHF
TRBV4-3	TRBJ2-7	CASSQERTPSVYEQYF
TRBV2	TRBJ2-2	CASKEGLGELFF
TRBV5-1	TRBJ2-7	CASSFAGSGEQYF
TRBV6-2/TRBV6-3	TRBJ2-5	CASNLGTAENQYF
TRBV28	TRBJ2-7	CASKGEARYEQYF
TRBV10-3	TRBJ2-7	CAIRGQGNYEQYF
TRBV2	TRBJ1-2	CASSLERAEGYTF
TRBV6-2/TRBV6-3	TRBJ2-3	CASSYPDRFIDTQYF
TRBV4-3	TRBJ2-3	CASSQDRISGGNTDTQYF
TRBV21-1	TRBJ2-5	CASNQTRGQGEGETQYF
TRBV7-9	TRBJ2-6	CASREGANVLTF
TRBV12-3/TRBV12-4	TRBJ1-3	CASSGQPGNTIYF
TRBV6-6	TRBJ2-5	CASSYWGKETQYF
TRBV29-1	TRBJ2-3	CSVEGLGGKDSDTQYF
TRBV15	TRBJ2-6	CATSRDRDRGPSGANVLTF
TRBV6-5	TRBJ2-3	CASSYDRGLTDTQYF
TRBV20-1	TRBJ2-1	CSASPSPGSYNEQFF
TRBV20-1	TRBJ2-1	CSARSGAGEQFF
TRBV20-1	TRBJ2-1	CSARDRLYNEQFF
TRBV3-1	TRBJ1-5	CASSQERISGQYSNQPQHF
TRBV20-1	TRBJ1-1	CSARTGTYTEAFF
TRBV7-9	TRBJ2-7	CASSSHSGGRSYEQYF
TRBV15	TRBJ2-7	CATSRDSYYEQYF
TRBV6-1	TRBJ1-5	CASRQGEGSQPQYF
TRBV7-7	TRBJ2-7	CASSLAPGKADEQYF
TRBV14	TRBJ2-7	CASSQEITTYEQYF
TRBV7-9	TRBJ2-7	CASSKPTGGEQYF
TRBV7-3	TRBJ2-1	CASSPVLGGDVNEQFF
TRBV4-3	TRBJ2-7	CASSQGTAAYEQYF
TRBV5-1	TRBJ2-1	CASSPTNEGNEQFF
TRBV7-3	TRBJ2-2	CASSHSGRGLGTGELFF